The present TCR beta chain was sequenced within a study of T cell repertoires in cytomegalovirus infection. TCRdb reprocessed the reads with MiXCR, giving one entry per CDR3 protein. The top ten clones hold around 93% of a sample with about 24,000 distinct CDR3 sequences, 20% to 25% of them seen once. With 1 base removed from V and 5 bases from J, the gap between germline ends came to 23 bases. CDR3 length: 19 residues. Per the germline V gene, CDR1 is LGHDT and CDR2 is YNNKEL (reference sequence). This clonotype was seen only a few times. The antigen is undetermined. The V call is TRBV3-1, the J call TRBJ2-2; tentatively, D is TRBD1 or TRBD2 (6 bases each). The sequences come from CD8+ T cells from cultured PBMCs, collected from culture after CMV antigen stimulation. This receptor was obtained from a human donor in good health (CMV status not recorded). Some clones in this sample may be carry-over from other donors' samples. The CDR3 DNA reads TGTGCCAGCAGCCAAGGGGGGGCTCCACCCGTGCGAGGAACCGGGGAGCTGTTTTTT. It translates to CASSQGGAPPVRGTGELFF.